This TCR beta chain derives from a study of blood T cell repertoires in COVID-19. As for the study in general: From the United States, Italy and Spain came samples of acute and convalescent COVID-19.

Per germline, CDR1 SGHRS and CDR2 YFSETQ. V lost 2 bases to trimming and J lost 5 bases; unmatched junction nucleotides: 6. The CDR3 is 14 residues long. Methods used by the authors: Reference gene primer amplification gave nucleated cell count estimates. Method: immunoSEQ multiplex PCR; TCRdb's copy keeps in-frame clones and lacks some. D and trimming come from the DNA, and the V and J calls and clone size come from that table. Of over 250,000 clones listed, roughly 88% are singletons. Across 20 to 25 US areas, participants ranged in age from about 18 to 90 years. The recovered donors of Cohort 3 showed two negative PCRs, clearance, or symptom resolution.

V is TRBV5-1 and J is TRBJ2-7, with 8 bases matching TRBD1. Sequencing was performed on PBMCs or T cells enriched from blood (not recorded which). The receptor was isolated from a woman aged 25 to 45 who had recovered from COVID-19. CDR3 in amino acids: CASSFARQGNEQYF. The CDR3 DNA reads as TGCGCCAGCAGCTTTGCCCGACAGGGGAACGAGCAGTACTTC.